The subject of this entry is one T cell receptor beta chain. This entry belongs to a study of blood T cell repertoires in COVID-19. At the level of the study: From the United States, Italy and Spain came samples of acute and convalescent COVID-19. T cells, B-cell-depleted T cells, or PBMCs supplied cDNA or gDNA.

Germline lookup yields CDR1 SGDLS and CDR2 YYNGEE. This CDR3 is built from 14 residues. V was clipped by 0 bases and J by 1 base, with 7 bases between them. Original processing methods: Estimation of nucleated cell counts relied on the amplification of reference gene primers. Clones were sequenced by immunoSEQ multiplex PCR, and TCRdb holds only the in-frame ones, with some missing. The DNA was the basis for D and trimming; V, J and clone size are from that table. The repertoire holds about 670,000 clones, 70% to 90% seen once, with about 0.24% in the top ten. The source material was peripheral blood. V gene TRBV9 combines with J gene TRBJ1-2; D call uncertain. This receptor was taken from a young woman with acute or convalescent COVID-19. The CDR3 sequence: CASSVASDNYGYTF. The CDR3 DNA reads TGTGCCAGCAGCGTAGCCAGTGATAACTATGGCTACACCTTC.